A selection of T cell receptor beta chains follows, all from one sample in a study of T cell responses to AZD1222 COVID-19 vaccine. The repertoire was sequenced with immunoSEQ multiplex PCR; TCRdb's copy has only in-frame clones and lacks some. The table shows approximately 160,000 clones, with approximately 94% occurring only once. The sequences come from peripheral blood, collected 28 days after the second AZD1222 dose. The receptors derive from an adult who received the AZD1222 COVID-19 vaccine. Each CDR3 is given with its conserved first and last residue. A D gene is named only where the DNA matches it firmly. Clone size is shown for a subset of rows, as once, few, many or a class of expanded clone.

V gene	clone size	J gene	D gene	CDR3 DNA	CDR3 protein
TRBV7-2	.	TRBJ2-6	.	TGTGCCAGCAGCAAGGAGGTCGGGGCCAACGTCCTGACTTTC	CASSKEVGANVLTF
TRBV10-3	.	TRBJ2-1	TRBD1	TGTGCCATCAGTGAGAGACAGGGGTCCTACAATGAGCAGTTCTTC	CAISERQGSYNEQFF
TRBV2	.	TRBJ2-7	TRBD1	TGTGCCAGCAGTGGGGACAGGGGAACCTACGAGCAGTACTTC	CASSGDRGTYEQYF
TRBV4-2	.	TRBJ1-2	.	TGTGCCAGCAGCCAAGATAACATCCGGAGCGGATCTAACTATGGCTACACCTTC	CASSQDNIRSGSNYGYTF
TRBV6-2/TRBV6-3	.	TRBJ2-1	TRBD1	TGTGCCAGCAGTTACTCGGGACAGAGAAACAATGAGCAGTTCTTC	CASSYSGQRNNEQFF
TRBV27	once	TRBJ2-7	.	TGTGCCAGCAGTTTAGGACGGAAGGTGGCCTACGAGCAGTACTTC	CASSLGRKVAYEQYF
TRBV28	.	TRBJ1-6	.	TGTGCCAGCACGGACTTCAGGAACACCTATAATTCACCCCTCCACTTT	CASTDFRNTYNSPLHF
TRBV2	.	TRBJ2-7	.	TGTGCCAGCAGTGAAATTGCGGGACTCCCCTACGAGCAGTACTTC	CASSEIAGLPYEQYF
TRBV18	once	TRBJ1-2	.	TGTGCCAGCTCACTTCAGCGATCAGGAGTAGACTATGGCTACACCTTC	CASSLQRSGVDYGYTF
TRBV18	.	TRBJ1-5	.	TGTGCCAGCTCAACGGGGCCGGATATGTATCAGCCCCAGCATTTT	CASSTGPDMYQPQHF
TRBV6-2/TRBV6-3	.	TRBJ1-2	.	TGTGCCAGCAGCAATCCCGGGACACCTATCCGCGAGACCTTC	CASSNPGTPIRETF
TRBV20-1	.	TRBJ2-1	TRBD2	TGCAGTGCTAGTAGTAGCGGGAGGGGTCCCTCCTACAATGAGCAGTTCTTC	CSASSSGRGPSYNEQFF
TRBV19	.	TRBJ2-7	TRBD1	TGTGCCAGTAGTAAGACAGGGAATTTATACGAGCAGTACTTC	CASSKTGNLYEQYF
TRBV28	.	TRBJ2-2	.	TGTGCCAGCAGTTTATCAATCGGGGAGCTGTTTTTT	CASSLSIGELFF
TRBV19	.	TRBJ2-3	.	TGTGCCAGTAGTAGACCCCCCGGGACACTACGCACAGATACGCAGTATTTT	CASSRPPGTLRTDTQYF
TRBV27	.	TRBJ1-1	.	TGTGCCAGCAGTTTAGTGGGGTTAGGGACTGAAGCTTTCTTT	CASSLVGLGTEAFF
TRBV9	.	TRBJ2-1	TRBD2	TGTGCCAGCAGCGTAGAGGCAACGGTAGCGGGAGGGTATGAGCAGTTCTTC	CASSVEATVAGGYEQFF
TRBV20-1	.	TRBJ2-3	.	TGCAGTGCTAGTTCCCCAGGCCCAGATACGCAGTATTTT	CSASSPGPDTQYF
TRBV27	once	TRBJ2-1	TRBD2	TGTGCCAGCAGTTCCCTAGCGGGAGGTTACAATGAGCAGTTCTTC	CASSSLAGGYNEQFF
TRBV5-1	once	TRBJ1-4	.	TGCGCCAGCAGCTTGGATGCGGCATCTAATGAAAAACTGTTTTTT	CASSLDAASNEKLFF
TRBV24-1	.	TRBJ1-2	.	TGTGCCACCAGTGGCGAGGGTTGGGGAAATGGCTACACCTTC	CATSGEGWGNGYTF
TRBV7-9	.	TRBJ1-3	TRBD1	TGTGCCAGCAGCCCACCGACAGGGGCGAGCTCTGGAAACACCATATATTTT	CASSPPTGASSGNTIYF
TRBV3-1/TRBV3-2	.	TRBJ1-1	.	TGTGCCAGCAGACGGGCGAACACTGAAGCTTTCTTT	CASRRANTEAFF
TRBV28	.	TRBJ2-5	.	TGTGCCAGCACCCCTCCGAAGGCCTACCGGTACCAAGAGACCCAGTACTTC	CASTPPKAYRYQETQYF
TRBV12-5	.	TRBJ1-5	.	TGTGCTAGTGCCCCTGGGCTGGGCAATCAGCCCCAGCATTTT	CASAPGLGNQPQHF
TRBV5-8	.	TRBJ1-2	TRBD1	TGTGCCAGCAGCCCTCGACAGGGAGGCTACACCTTC	CASSPRQGGYTF
TRBV28	.	TRBJ2-3	.	TGTGCCAGCAGTTTTGAGGGGAACGCAGATACGCAGTATTTT	CASSFEGNADTQYF
TRBV7-2	.	TRBJ2-5	.	TGTGCCAGCAGCACAGACTACCAAGAGACCCAGTACTTC	CASSTDYQETQYF
TRBV2	.	TRBJ1-2	.	TGTGCCAGCAGTGCGGACGTAAACTATGGCTACACCTTC	CASSADVNYGYTF
TRBV28	.	TRBJ2-7	TRBD1	TGTGCCAGCACTGCCCGGGACAGGTATTACGAGCAGTACTTC	CASTARDRYYEQYF